This T cell receptor (beta chain) originates from a study of cytomegalovirus exposure and HLA in healthy donors. The ends lost 0 bases at V and 1 base at J; junction bases unmatched: 8. The CDR3 runs to 18 residues. In germline, CDR1 is LGHNA, CDR2 YSLEER. To note about this clone: The antigen is undetermined.

Study-level points and caveats: Clusters of TCRs from the first cohort tended to co-occur in the 110 or so validation repertoires (as a later analysis found).

TCRdb keeps only in-frame clones here, not all; method: immunoSEQ multiplex PCR. The table shows fewer than 120,000 clones, with approximately 89% occurring only once. Sequencing was performed on PBMCs. The sequence was obtained from a woman aged 18-29 years in good health and CMV-seronegative. This chain connects TRBV4-3 to TRBJ2-5; the match to TRBD2 covers 10 bases. The CDR3 here is CASSQETSGTYSQETQYF. In nucleotides, the CDR3 is TGCGCCAGCAGCCAAGAAACTAGCGGGACTTATTCCCAAGAGACCCAGTACTTC.